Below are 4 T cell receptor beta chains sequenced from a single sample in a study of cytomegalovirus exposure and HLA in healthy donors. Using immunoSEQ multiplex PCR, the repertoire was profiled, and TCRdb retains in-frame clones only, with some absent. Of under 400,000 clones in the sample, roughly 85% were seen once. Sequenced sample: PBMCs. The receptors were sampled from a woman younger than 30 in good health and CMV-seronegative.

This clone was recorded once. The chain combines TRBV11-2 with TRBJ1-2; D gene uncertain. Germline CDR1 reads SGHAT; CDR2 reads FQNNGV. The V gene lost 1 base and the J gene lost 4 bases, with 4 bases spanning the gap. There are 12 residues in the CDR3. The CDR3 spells CASSLVSYGYTF. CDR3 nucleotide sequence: TGTGCCAGCAGCTTAGTTAGCTATGGCTACACCTTC.

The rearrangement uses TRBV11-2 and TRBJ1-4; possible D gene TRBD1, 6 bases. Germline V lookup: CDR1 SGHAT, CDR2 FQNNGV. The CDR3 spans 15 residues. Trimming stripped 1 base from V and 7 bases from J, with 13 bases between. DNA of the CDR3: TGTGCCAGCAGCTTAGCCGGGACAACAGCTGAAAAACTGTTTTTT. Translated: CASSLAGTTAEKLFF.

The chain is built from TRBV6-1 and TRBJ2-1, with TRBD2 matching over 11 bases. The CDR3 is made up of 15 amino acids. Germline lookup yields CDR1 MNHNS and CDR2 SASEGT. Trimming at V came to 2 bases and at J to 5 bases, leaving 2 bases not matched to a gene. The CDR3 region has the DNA TGTGCCAGCAGTGAAACTAGCGGGAGCCACAATGAGCAGTTCTTC. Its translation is CASSETSGSHNEQFF.

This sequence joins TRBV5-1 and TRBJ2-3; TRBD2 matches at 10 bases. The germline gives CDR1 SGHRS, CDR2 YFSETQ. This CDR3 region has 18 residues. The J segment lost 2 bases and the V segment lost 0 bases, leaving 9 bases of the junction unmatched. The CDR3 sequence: CASSLVSGGDQFTDTQYF. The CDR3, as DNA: TGCGCCAGCAGCTTGGTAAGCGGGGGGGACCAGTTCACAGATACGCAGTATTTT. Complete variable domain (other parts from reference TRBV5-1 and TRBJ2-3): KAGVTQTPRYLIKTRGQQVTLSCSPISGHRSVSWYQQTPGQGLQFLFEYFSETQRNKGNFPGRFSGRQFSNSRSEMNVSTLELGDSALYLCASSLVSGGDQFTDTQYFGPGTRLTVL.